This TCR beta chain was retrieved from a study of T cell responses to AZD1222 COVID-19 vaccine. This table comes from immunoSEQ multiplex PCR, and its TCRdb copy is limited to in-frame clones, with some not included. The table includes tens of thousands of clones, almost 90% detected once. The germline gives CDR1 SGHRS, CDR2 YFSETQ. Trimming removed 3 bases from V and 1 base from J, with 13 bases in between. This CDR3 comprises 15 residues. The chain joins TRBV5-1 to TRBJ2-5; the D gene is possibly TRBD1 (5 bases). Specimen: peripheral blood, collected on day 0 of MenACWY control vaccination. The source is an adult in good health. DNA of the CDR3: TGCGCCAGCAGCTCACTCGACAGCCGCCAAGAGACCCAGTACTTC. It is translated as CASSSLDSRQETQYF.